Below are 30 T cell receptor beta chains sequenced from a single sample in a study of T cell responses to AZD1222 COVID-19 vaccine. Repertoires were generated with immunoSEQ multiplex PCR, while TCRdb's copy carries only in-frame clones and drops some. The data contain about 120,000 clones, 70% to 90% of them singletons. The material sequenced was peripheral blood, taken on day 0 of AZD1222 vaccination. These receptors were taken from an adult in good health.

The CDR3 DNA reads as TGTGCCAGCAGCGTGATAGCGGGGGGGCCTACCAATGAGCAGTTCTTC. Translating gives CASSVIAGGPTNEQFF. The genes are TRBV9 and TRBJ2-1, with TRBD2 matching over 11 bases. CDR1 and CDR2 (germline): SGDLS, YYNGEE. The J segment lost 6 bases and the V segment lost 2 bases, leaving 7 bases of the junction unmatched. This CDR3 comprises 16 residues.

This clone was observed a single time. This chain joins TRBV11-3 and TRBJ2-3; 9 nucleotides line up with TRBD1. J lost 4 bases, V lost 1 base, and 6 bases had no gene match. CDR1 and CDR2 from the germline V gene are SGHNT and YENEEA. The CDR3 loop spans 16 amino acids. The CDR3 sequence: CASSLGQDRGADTQYF. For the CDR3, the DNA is TGTGCCAGCAGCTTAGGTCAGGACAGGGGAGCAGATACGCAGTATTTT.

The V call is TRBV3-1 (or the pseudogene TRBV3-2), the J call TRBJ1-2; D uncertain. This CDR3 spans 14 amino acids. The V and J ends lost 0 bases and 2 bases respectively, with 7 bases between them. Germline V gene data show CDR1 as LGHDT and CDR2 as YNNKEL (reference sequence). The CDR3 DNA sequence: TGTGCCAGCAGCCAAGATCCTATCAACTATGGCTACACCTTC. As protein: CASSQDPINYGYTF.

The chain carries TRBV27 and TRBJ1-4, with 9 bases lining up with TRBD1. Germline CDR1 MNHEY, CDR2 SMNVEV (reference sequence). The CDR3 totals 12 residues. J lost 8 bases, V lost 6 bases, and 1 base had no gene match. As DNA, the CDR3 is TGTGCCAGCAGGGGGACAGGGGAAAAACTGTTTTTT. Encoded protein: CASRGTGEKLFF.

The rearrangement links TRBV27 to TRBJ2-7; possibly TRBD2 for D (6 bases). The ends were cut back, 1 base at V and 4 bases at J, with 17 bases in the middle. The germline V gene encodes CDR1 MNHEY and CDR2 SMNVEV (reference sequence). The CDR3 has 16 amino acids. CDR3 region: CASSLFSGGLQYEQYF. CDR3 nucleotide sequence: TGTGCCAGCAGTTTATTTTCTGGGGGACTCCAATACGAGCAGTACTTC.

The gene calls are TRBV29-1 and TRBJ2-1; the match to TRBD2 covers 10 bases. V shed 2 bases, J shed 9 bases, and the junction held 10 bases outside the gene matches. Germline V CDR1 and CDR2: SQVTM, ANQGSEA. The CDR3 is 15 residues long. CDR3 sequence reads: CSVEPSSGRAGEQFF. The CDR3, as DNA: TGCAGCGTTGAACCCTCCAGCGGGAGGGCCGGTGAGCAGTTCTTC.

The CDR3 loop reads CASHEGVVLGGKLFF. In nucleotides, the CDR3 is TGTGCCAGTCACGAGGGGGTCGTCTTGGGGGGAAAACTGTTTTTT. The V call is TRBV19, the J call TRBJ1-4; D might be TRBD1 (6 bases). This CDR3 region has 15 residues. V was trimmed by 8 bases and J by 10 bases, leaving 23 bases between them. Germline V CDR1 and CDR2: LNHDA, SQIVND (reference sequence).

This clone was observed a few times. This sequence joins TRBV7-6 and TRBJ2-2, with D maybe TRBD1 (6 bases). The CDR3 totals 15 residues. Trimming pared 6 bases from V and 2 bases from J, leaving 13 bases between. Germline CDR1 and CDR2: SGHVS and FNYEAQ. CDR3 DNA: TGTGCCAGCAGTTCCCAGGGGTCCAACACCGGGGAGCTGTTTTTT. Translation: CASSSQGSNTGELFF.

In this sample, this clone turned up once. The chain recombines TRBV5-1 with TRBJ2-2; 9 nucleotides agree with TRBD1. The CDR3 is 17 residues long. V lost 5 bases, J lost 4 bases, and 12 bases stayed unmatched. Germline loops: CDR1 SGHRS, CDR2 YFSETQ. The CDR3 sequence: CASSPNLQGAVTGELFF. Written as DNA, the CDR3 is TGCGCCAGCAGTCCGAACCTACAGGGGGCAGTCACCGGGGAGCTGTTTTTT.

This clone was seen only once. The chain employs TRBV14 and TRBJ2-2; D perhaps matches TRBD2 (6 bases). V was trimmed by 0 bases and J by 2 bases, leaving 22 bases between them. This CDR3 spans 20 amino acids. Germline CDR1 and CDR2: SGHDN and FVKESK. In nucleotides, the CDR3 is TGTGCCAGCAGCCAAGATCCCTCCATAACTAGCCGCTTTAACACCGGGGAGCTGTTTTTT. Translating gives CASSQDPSITSRFNTGELFF.

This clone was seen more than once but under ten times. This chain's CDR3 is CASSSQQGDEQYF. In DNA form, the CDR3 reads TGTGCCAGCAGTTCGCAACAGGGGGACGAGCAGTACTTC. The V and J genes are TRBV12-3 or TRBV12-4 and TRBJ2-7; 8 nucleotides align to TRBD1. The length of the CDR3 is 13 residues. V was pared by 4 bases and J by 5 bases, with 4 bases of the junction left unmatched.

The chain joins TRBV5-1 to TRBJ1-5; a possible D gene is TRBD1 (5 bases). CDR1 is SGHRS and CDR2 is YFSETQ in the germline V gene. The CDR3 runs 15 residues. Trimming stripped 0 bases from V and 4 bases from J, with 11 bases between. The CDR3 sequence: CASSLVGGPNQPQHF. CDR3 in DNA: TGCGCCAGCAGCTTGGTCGGGGGTCCGAATCAGCCCCAGCATTTT.

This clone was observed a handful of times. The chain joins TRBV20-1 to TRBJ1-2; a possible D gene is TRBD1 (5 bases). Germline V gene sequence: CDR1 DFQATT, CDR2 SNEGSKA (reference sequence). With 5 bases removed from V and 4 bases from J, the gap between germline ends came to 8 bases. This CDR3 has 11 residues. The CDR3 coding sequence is TGCAGTGCTTCCGGGGGCTATGGCTACACCTTC. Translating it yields CSASGGYGYTF.

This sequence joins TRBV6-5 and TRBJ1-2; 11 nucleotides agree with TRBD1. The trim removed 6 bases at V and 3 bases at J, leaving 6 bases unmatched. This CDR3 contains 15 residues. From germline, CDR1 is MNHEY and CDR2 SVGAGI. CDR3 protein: CASRDGQGADYGYTF. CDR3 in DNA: TGTGCCAGCAGGGACGGACAGGGGGCAGACTATGGCTACACCTTC.

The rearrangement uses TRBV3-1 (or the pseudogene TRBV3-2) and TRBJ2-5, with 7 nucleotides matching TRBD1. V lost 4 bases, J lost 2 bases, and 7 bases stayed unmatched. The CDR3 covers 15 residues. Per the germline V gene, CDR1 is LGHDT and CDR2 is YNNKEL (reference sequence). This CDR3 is CASSPTTGEQETQYF. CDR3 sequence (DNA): TGTGCCAGCAGCCCAACCACAGGGGAACAAGAGACCCAGTACTTC.

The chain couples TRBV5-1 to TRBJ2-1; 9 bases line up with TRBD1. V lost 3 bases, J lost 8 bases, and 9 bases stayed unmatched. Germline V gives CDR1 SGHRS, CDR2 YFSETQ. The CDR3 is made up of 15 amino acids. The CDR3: CASSSDRGNWDEQFF. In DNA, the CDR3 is TGCGCCAGCAGCTCAGACAGGGGGAATTGGGATGAGCAGTTCTTC.

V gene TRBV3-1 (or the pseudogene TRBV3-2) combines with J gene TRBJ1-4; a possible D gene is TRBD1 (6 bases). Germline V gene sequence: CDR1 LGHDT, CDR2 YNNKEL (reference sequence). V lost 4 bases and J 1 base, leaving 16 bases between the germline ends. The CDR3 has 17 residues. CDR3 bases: TGTGCCAGCAGCCGGGCGGCAGGGGAGGAAACTAATGAAAAACTGTTTTTT. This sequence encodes CASSRAAGEETNEKLFF.

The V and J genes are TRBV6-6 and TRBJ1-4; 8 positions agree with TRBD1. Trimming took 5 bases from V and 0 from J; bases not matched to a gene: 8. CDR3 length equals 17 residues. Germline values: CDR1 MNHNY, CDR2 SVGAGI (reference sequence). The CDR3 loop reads CASSRQGALATNEKLFF. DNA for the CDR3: TGTGCCAGCAGTCGTCAGGGGGCCCTTGCAACTAATGAAAAACTGTTTTTT.

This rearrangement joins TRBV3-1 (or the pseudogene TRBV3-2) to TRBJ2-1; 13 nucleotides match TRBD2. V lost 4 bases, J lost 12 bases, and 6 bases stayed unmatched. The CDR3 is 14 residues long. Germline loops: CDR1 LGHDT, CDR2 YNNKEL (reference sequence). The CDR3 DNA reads TGTGCCAGCAGCCCCAAACTAGCGGGAGGGTTGCAGTTCTTC. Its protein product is CASSPKLAGGLQFF.

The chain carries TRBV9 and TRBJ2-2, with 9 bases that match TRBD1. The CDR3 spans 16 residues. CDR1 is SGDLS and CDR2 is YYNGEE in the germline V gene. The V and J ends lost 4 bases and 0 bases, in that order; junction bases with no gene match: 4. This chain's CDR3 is CASSNRQGANTGELFF. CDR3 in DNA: TGTGCCAGCAGCAACCGACAGGGGGCGAACACCGGGGAGCTGTTTTTT.

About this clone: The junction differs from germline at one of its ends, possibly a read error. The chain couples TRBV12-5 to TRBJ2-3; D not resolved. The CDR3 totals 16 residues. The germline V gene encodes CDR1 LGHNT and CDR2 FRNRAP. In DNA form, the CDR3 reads TGTGCTAGTGGATTGGGGATTGCGCCAAGCACAGATACGCAGTATTTT. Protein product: CASGLGIAPSTDTQYF.

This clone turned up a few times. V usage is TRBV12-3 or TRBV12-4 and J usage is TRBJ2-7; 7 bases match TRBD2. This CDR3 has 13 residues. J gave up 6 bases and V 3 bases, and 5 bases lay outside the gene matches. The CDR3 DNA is TGTGCCAGCAGTTTGGCGGGAGCCTCCGAGCAGTACTTC. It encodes CASSLAGASEQYF.

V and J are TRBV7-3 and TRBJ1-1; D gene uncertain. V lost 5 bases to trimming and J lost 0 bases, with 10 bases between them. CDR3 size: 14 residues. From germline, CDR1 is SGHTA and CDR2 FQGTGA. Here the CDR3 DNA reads TGTGCCAGCAGCACTTCGGGGATGAACACTGAAGCTTTCTTT. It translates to CASSTSGMNTEAFF.

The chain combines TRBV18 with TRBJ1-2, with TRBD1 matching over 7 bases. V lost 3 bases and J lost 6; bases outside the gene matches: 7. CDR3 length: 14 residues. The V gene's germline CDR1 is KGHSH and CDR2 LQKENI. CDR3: CASSPPNRGHGYTF. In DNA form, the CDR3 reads TGTGCCAGCTCACCCCCGAACAGGGGCCATGGCTACACCTTC.

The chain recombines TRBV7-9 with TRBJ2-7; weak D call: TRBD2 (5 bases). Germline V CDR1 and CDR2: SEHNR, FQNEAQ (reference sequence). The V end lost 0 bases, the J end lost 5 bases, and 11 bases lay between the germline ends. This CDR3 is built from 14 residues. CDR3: CASSLAPLADEQYF. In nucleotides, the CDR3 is TGTGCCAGCAGCTTAGCACCCCTAGCTGACGAGCAGTACTTC.

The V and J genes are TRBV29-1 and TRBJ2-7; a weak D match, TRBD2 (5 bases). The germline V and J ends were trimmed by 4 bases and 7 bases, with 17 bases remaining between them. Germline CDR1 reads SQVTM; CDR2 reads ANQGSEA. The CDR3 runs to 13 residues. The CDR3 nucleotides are TGCAGCGTTGCGCTCGGGATCACTCGTGAGCAGTACTTC. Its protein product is CSVALGITREQYF.

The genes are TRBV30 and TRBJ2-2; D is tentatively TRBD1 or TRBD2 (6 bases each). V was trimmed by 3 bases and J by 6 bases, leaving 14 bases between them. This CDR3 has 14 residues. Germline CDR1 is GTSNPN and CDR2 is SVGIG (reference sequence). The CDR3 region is CAWSGGPAAGELFF. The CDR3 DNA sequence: TGTGCCTGGAGCGGGGGCCCTGCAGCCGGGGAGCTGTTTTTT.

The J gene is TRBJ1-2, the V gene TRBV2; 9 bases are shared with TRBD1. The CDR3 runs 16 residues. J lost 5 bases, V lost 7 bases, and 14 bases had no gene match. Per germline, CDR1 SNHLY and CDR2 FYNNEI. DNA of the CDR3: TGTGCCAGCAAGGGGGGACCGGGACAGGGAGGGTATGGCTACACCTTC. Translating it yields CASKGGPGQGGYGYTF.

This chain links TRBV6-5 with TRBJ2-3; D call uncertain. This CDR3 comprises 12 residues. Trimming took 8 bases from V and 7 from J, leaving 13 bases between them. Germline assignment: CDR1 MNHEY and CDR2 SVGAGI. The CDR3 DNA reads TGTGCCAGCGGTTGGATTGTCAATACGCAGTATTTT. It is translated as CASGWIVNTQYF.

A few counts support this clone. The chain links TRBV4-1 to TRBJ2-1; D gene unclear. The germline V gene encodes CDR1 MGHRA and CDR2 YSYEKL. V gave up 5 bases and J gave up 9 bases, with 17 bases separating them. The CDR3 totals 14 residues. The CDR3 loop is CASSLDSGFPEQFF. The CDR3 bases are TGCGCCAGCAGCTTGGATTCGGGTTTTCCTGAGCAGTTCTTC.